This record looks at one T cell receptor beta chain sequence and its context. Antigen unknown. The time point: cycle 4 day 1 (C4D1), after 5 to 7 weeks of nivolumab. Exposure to brentuximab vedotin varied, and each patient had relapsed following autologous stem cell transplantation. Patients' outcomes at their best amounted to complete response, partial response or progressive disease. The source of the sample is a study of PD-1 blockade in classical Hodgkin lymphoma. Study as a whole: The study gave patients nivolumab 3 mg/kg intravenously every 2 weeks.

Generated by immunoSEQ multiplex PCR, the TCRdb table keeps only in-frame clones and is missing some. This repertoire shows roughly 100,000 clones, roughly 89% found once; its top ten account for about 20%. The CDR3 runs 14 residues. Per the germline V gene, CDR1 is SQVTM and CDR2 is ANQGSEA. The V and J ends lost 8 bases and 6 bases, in that order; junction bases with no gene match: 7. Notes on the study in general: For complete responders, baseline diversity was comparable to that of newly diagnosed patients. CD8+ TCR diversity did not rise significantly by C4D1, unlike CD4+.

The TCR comes from a human donor with classical Hodgkin lymphoma. V gene TRBV29-1 combines with J gene TRBJ2-3; 14 positions agree with TRBD2. The sequencing used peripheral blood mononuclear cells (PBMCs), collected before the fourth cycle of nivolumab. The CDR3, as DNA: TGCAGCTCACCGGGACTAGCGGGAGCCGATACGCAGTATTTT. It yields the protein CSSPGLAGADTQYF.